The source of this TCR beta chain is a study of blood T cell repertoires in COVID-19. Across the study: Sample material is recorded as cDNA or gDNA derived from T cells, B-cell-depleted T cells, or PBMCs.

This table comes from immunoSEQ multiplex PCR, and its TCRdb copy is limited to in-frame clones, with some not included. The sample contains about 160,000 clones, 85% to 95% of which appear only once. The CDR3 spans 15 residues. V shed 2 bases and J 4 bases; nucleotides not matched to a gene: 5. CDR1 and CDR2 from the germline V gene are MNHNS and SASEGT. The sequence derives from a man between 45 and 60 years old with acute or convalescent COVID-19. This chain uses TRBV6-1 with TRBJ1-3; TRBD1 matches 7 bases. The sequenced sample was peripheral blood. In DNA, the CDR3 is TGTGCCAGCAGTGAATCTACAGGGGTGGGAAACACCATATATTTT. Amino acids: CASSESTGVGNTIYF.